The sample holds many counts of the clone carrying this T cell receptor beta chain. The antigen remains undetermined. Treatment was busulfan-fludarabine conditioning, a marrow graft, and cyclophosphamide on days +3 and +4. These data come from a study of T cells after posttransplantation cyclophosphamide. General observations from the study: Later post-transplant blood repertoires were often dominated by donor CD8+ memory clones. Blood and skin or GI T cell repertoires showed limited TRB overlap.

Some clones are missing from TCRdb's copy, which holds only in-frame ones; the method was immunoSEQ multiplex PCR. The profile covers about 2,300 clones, none occurring a single time. This clonotype was sampled from a female patient between 55 and 75 years old who received an allogeneic stem cell transplant from an unrelated donor, was CMV-positive, and had acute GVHD only. Some T cells could come from the graft donor. This material consisted of PBMCs, taken after an allogeneic stem cell transplant with post-transplant cyclophosphamide.

The CDR3 DNA sequence: TGCGCCAGCAGCTTGGAAGGACTAGCGGGGGGCACTATAGGTGGCACAGATACGCAGTATTTT. This gives the protein CASSLEGLAGGTIGGTDTQYF. This chain uses TRBV5-1 with TRBJ2-3, with 14 bases identical to TRBD2. Germline CDR1 and CDR2: SGHRS and YFSETQ. The CDR3 length is 21 residues. Trimming removed 0 bases from V and 1 base from J; junction bases left unmatched: 13. Looking up the rest from reference TRBV5-1 and TRBJ2-3 gives the full variable domain: KAGVTQTPRYLIKTRGQQVTLSCSPISGHRSVSWYQQTPGQGLQFLFEYFSETQRNKGNFPGRFSGRQFSNSRSEMNVSTLELGDSALYLCASSLEGLAGGTIGGTDTQYFGPGTRLTVL.